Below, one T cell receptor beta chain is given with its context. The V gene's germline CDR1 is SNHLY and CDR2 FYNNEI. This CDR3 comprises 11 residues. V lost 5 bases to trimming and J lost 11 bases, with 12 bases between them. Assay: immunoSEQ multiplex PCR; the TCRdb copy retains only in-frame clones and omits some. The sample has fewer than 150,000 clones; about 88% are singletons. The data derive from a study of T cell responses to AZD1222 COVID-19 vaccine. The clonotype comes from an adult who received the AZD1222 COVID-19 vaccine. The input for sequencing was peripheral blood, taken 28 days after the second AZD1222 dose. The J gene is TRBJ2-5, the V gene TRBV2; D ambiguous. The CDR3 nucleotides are TGTGCCAGCAGTCAAAGGGCTCCACAGTACTTC. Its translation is CASSQRAPQYF.